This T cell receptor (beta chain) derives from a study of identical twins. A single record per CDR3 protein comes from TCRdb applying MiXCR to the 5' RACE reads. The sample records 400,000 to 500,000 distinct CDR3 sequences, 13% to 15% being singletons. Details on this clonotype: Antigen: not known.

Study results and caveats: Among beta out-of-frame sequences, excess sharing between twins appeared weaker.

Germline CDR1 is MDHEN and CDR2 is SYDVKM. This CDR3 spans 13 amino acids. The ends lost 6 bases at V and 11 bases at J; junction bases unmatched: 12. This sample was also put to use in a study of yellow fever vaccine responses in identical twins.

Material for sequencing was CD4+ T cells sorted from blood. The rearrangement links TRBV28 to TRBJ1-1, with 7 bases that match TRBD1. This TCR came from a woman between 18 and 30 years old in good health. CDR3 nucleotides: TGTGCCAGCAGCGCAGGGGGAGGTCGAGGGGCTTTCTTT. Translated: CASSAGGGRGAFF. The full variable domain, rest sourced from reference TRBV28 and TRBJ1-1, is DVKVTQSSRYLVKRTGEKVFLECVQDMDHENMFWYRQDPGLGLRLIYFSYDVKMKEKGDIPEGYSVSREKKERFSLILESASTNQTSMYLCASSAGGGRGAFFGQGTRLTVV.